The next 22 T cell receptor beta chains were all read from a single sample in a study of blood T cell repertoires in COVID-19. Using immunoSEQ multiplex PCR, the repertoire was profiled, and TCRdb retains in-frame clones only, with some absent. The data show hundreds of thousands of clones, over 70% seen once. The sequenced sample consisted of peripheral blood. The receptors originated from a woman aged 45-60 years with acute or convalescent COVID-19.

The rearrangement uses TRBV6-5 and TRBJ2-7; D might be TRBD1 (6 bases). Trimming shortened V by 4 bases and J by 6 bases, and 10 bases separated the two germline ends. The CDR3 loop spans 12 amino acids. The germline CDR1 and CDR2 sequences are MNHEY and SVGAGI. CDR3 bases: TGTGCCAGCAGTTTCACAGGGACCGAGCAGTACTTC. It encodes CASSFTGTEQYF.

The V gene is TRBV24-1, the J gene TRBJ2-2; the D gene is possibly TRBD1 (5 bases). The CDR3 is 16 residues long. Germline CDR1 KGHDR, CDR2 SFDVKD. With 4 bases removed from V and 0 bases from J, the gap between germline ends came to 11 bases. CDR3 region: CATSDPDRSNTGELFF. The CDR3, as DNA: TGTGCCACCAGTGACCCCGACAGATCGAACACCGGGGAGCTGTTTTTT.

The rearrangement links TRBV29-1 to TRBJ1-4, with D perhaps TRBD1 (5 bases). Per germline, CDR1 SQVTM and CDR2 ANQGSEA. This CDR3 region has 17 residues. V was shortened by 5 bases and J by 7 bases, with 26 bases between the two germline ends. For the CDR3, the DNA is TGCAGCGTTAGCCCGTCGAGTAGCCGTTCGGGGGGTGAAAAACTGTTTTTT. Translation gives CSVSPSSSRSGGEKLFF.

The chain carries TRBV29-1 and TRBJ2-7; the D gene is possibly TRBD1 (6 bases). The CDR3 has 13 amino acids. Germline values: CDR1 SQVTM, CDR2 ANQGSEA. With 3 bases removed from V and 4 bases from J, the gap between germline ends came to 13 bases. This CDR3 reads CSVDGAGDYEQYF. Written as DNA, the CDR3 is TGCAGCGTTGATGGGGCAGGGGATTACGAGCAGTACTTC.

The CDR3 protein is CASTLSSGGKHEKLFF. The CDR3 region has the DNA TGTGCCAGTACCCTTTCGAGTGGGGGGAAACACGAAAAACTGTTTTTT. The rearrangement links TRBV19 to TRBJ1-4, with D perhaps TRBD1 (5 bases). CDR3 size: 16 residues. Germline V gives CDR1 LNHDA, CDR2 SQIVND (reference sequence). V was shortened by 7 bases and J by 8 bases, with 23 bases between the two germline ends.

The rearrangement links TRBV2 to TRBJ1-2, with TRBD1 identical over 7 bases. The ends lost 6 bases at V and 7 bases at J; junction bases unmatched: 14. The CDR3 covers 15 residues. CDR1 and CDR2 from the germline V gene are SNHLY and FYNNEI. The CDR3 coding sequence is TGTGCCAGCAGCAGGGGGACCGGGAGTAGTCTTGGCTACACCTTC. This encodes CASSRGTGSSLGYTF.

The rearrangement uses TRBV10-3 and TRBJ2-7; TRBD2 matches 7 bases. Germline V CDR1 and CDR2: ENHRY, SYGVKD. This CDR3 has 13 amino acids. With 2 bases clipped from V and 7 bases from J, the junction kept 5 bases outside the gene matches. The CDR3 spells CAISEGEGSEQYF. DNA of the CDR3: TGTGCCATCAGTGAGGGGGAGGGCAGTGAGCAGTACTTC.

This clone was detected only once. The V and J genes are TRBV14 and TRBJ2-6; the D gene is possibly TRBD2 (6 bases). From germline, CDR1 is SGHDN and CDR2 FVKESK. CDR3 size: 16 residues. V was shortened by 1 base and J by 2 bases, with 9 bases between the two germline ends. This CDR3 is CASSQVGGTGANVLTF. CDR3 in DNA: TGTGCCAGCAGCCAAGTTGGGGGGACTGGGGCCAACGTCCTGACTTTC.

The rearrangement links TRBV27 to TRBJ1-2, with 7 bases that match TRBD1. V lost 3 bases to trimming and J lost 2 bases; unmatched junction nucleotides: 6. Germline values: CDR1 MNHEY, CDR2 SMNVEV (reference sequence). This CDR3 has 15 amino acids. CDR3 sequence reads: CASSFRRQGNYGYTF. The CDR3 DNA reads TGTGCCAGCAGTTTCCGACGACAGGGCAACTATGGCTACACCTTC.

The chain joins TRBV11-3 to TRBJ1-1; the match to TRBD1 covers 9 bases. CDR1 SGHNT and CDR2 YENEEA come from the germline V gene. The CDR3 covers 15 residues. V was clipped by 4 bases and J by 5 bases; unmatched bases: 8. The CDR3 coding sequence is TGTGCCAGCAGCTCGGCCGGGACAGGGCGGACTGAAGCTTTCTTT. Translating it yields CASSSAGTGRTEAFF.

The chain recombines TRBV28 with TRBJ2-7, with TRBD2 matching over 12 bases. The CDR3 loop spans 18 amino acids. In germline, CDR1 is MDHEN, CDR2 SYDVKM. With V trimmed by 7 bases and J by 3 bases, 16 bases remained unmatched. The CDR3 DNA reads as TGTGCCAGCAACATAAGGGCTAGCGGGAGGGCGTGGGGCTACGAGCAGTACTTC. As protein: CASNIRASGRAWGYEQYF.

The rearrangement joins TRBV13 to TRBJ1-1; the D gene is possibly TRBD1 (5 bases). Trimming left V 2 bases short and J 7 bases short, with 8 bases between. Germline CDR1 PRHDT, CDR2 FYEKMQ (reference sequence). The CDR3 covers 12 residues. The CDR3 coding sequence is TGTGCCAGCAGCTTACAGGGCAGTGAAGCTTTCTTT. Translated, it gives CASSLQGSEAFF.

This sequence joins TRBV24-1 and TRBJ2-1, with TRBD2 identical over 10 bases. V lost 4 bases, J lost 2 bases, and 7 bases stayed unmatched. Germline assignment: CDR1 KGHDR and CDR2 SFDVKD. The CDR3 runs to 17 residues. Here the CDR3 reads CATSETGTSVTYNEQFF. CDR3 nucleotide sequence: TGTGCCACCAGTGAGACCGGGACTAGCGTCACCTACAATGAGCAGTTCTTC.

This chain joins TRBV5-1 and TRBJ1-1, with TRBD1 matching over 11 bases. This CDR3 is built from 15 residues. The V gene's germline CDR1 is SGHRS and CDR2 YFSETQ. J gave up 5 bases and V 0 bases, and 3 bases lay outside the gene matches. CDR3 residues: CASSLGDRGLTEAFF. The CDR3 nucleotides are TGCGCCAGCAGCTTGGGGGACAGGGGGTTAACTGAAGCTTTCTTT.

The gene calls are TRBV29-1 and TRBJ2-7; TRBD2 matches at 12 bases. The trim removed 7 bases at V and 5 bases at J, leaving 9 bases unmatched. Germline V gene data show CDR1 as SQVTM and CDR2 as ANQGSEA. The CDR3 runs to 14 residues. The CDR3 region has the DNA TGCAGCGCCTATACTAGCGGGAGGATGCACGAGCAGTACTTC. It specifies CSAYTSGRMHEQYF.

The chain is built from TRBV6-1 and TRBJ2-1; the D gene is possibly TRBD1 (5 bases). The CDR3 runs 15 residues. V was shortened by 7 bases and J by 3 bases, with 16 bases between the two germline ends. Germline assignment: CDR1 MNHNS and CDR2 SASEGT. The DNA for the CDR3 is TGTGCCAGCACCTTATTAGGGGCTGACTACAATGAGCAGTTCTTC. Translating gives CASTLLGADYNEQFF.

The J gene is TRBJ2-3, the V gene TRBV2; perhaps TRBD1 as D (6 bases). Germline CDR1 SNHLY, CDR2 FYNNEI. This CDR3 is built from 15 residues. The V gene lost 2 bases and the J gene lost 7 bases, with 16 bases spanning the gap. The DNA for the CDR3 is TGTGCCAGCAGTGAACGGCAGTTTGGGGGCAATACGCAGTATTTT. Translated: CASSERQFGGNTQYF.

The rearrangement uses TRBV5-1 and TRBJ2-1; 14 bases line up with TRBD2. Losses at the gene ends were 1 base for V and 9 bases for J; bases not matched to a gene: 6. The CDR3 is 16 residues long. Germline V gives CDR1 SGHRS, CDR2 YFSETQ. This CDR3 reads CASSLWGTSGSSEQFF. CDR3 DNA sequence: TGCGCCAGCAGCTTGTGGGGGACTAGCGGGAGTAGTGAGCAGTTCTTC.

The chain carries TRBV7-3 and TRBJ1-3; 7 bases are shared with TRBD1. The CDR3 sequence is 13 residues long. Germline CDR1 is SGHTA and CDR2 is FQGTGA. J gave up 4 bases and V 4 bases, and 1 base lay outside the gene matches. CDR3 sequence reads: CASSSGQGNTIYF. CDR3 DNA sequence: TGTGCCAGCAGCTCGGGACAGGGAAACACCATATATTTT. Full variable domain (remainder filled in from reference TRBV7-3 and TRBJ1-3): GAGVSQTPSNKVTEKGKYVELRCDPISGHTALYWYRQSLGQGPEFLIYFQGTGAADDSGLPNDRFFAVRPEGSVSTLKIQRTERGDSAVYLCASSSGQGNTIYFGEGSWLTVV.

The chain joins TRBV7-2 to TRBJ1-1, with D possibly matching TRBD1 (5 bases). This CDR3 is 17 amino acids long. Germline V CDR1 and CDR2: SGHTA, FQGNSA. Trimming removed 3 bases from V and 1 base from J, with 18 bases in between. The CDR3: CASSFGGTRFQNTEAFF. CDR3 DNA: TGTGCCAGCAGCTTCGGGGGTACCCGCTTCCAGAACACTGAAGCTTTCTTT.

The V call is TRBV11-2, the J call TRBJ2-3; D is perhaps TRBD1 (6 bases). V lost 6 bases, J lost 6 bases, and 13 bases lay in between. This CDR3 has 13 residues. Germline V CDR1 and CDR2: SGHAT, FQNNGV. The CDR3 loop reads CASRPTGSDTQYF. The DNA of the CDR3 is TGTGCCAGCAGGCCCACAGGGAGCGATACGCAGTATTTT.

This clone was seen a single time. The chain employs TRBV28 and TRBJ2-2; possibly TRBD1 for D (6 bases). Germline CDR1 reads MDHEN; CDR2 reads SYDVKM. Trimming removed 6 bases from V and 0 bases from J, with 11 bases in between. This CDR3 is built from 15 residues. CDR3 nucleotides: TGTGCCAGCAGCTACAGGGCCCCGAACACCGGGGAGCTGTTTTTT. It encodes CASSYRAPNTGELFF. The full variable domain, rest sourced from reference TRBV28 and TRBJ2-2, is DVKVTQSSRYLVKRTGEKVFLECVQDMDHENMFWYRQDPGLGLRLIYFSYDVKMKEKGDIPEGYSVSREKKERFSLILESASTNQTSMYLCASSYRAPNTGELFFGEGSRLTVL.